The text below deals with one T cell receptor (beta chain). No antigen is known for it. The sample comes from a study of OX40 agonist ivuxolimab in advanced cancers. Study-level background: Patients were treated with ivuxolimab, an agonistic anti-OX40 (CD134) antibody. Three partial responders included one hepatocellular carcinoma patient and two cutaneous melanoma patients.

TCRdb's copy holds only in-frame clones and misses some; the assay was immunoSEQ multiplex PCR. The profile shows roughly 120,000 clones, 92% of them singletons. V was clipped by 4 bases and J by 10 bases, with 17 bases between them. This CDR3 spans 13 amino acids. Germline V gene data show CDR1 as LGHNA and CDR2 as YNFKEQ. Prior autoimmune disease or systemic immunosuppression barred patients. The study's findings and limits: Both blood CD4+ and CD8+ T cells showed clonal growth by week 6 at 0.1 to 3.0 mg/kg.

Sequencing used CD4+ or CD8+ T cells sorted from blood, obtained in a trial of the OX40 agonist ivuxolimab. The chain couples TRBV4-2 to TRBJ2-7; D gene ambiguous. The sequence was obtained from an adult with an advanced solid tumor such as melanoma, head and neck, liver or kidney cancer. The CDR3 sequence is CASSPKGEADQYF. CDR3 sequence (DNA): TGTGCCAGCAGCCCAAAGGGTGAGGCGGATCAGTACTTC.